This TCR beta chain was sequenced for a study of blood T cell repertoires in COVID-19. Turning to the study itself: PBMCs, B-cell-depleted T cells, or T cells were the source of the cDNA or gDNA that made up the material.

Seattle-derived patients entered the study during active infection and were followed longitudinally. Produced via immunoSEQ multiplex PCR; TCRdb's table is partial and in-frame only. The data contain tens of thousands of clones, 75% to 90% of them seen just once; the ten biggest clones take up over 15%. The CDR3 has 20 residues. Trimming at V came to 0 bases and at J to 1 base, leaving 7 bases not matched to a gene. In germline, CDR1 is MGHRA, CDR2 YSYEKL. The sequence was obtained from a woman aged 55-75 years with COVID-19, enrolled during active disease. V gene TRBV4-1 combines with J gene TRBJ2-2, with TRBD2 matching over 14 bases. Source material: peripheral blood. CDR3 in DNA: TGCGCCAGCAGCCAAGATCCCGGGACTAGCGGGAGTTGGAACACCGGGGAGCTGTTTTTT. Protein product: CASSQDPGTSGSWNTGELFF.